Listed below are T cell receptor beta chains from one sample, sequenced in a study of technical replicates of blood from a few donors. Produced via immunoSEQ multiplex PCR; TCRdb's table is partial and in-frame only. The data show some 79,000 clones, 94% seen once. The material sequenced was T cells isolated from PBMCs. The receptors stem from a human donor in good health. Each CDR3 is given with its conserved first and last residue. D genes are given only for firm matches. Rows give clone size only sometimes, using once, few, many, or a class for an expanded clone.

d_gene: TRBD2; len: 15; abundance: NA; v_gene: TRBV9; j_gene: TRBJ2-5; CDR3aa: CASSVASGVQETQYF; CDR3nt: TGTGCCAGCAGCGTTGCTAGCGGGGTCCAAGAGACCCAGTACTTC
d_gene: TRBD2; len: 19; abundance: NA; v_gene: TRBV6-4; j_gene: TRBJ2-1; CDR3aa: CASSDSRRGGSQSYNEQFF; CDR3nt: TGTGCCAGCAGTGACTCGAGGCGGGGGGGCAGTCAATCCTACAATGAGCAGTTCTTC
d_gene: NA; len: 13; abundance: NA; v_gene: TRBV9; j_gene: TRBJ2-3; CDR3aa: CASSARGGDTQYF; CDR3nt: TGTGCCAGCAGCGCGCGCGGAGGGGATACGCAGTATTTT
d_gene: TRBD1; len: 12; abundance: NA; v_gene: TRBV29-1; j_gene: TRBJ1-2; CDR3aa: CSALTGSYGYTF; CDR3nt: TGCAGCGCCCTGACAGGGTCATATGGCTACACCTTC
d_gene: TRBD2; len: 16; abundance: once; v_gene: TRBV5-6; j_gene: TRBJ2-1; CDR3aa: CASSPAGLAGGNEQFF; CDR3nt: TGTGCCAGCAGCCCCGCCGGCCTAGCGGGGGGCAATGAGCAGTTCTTC
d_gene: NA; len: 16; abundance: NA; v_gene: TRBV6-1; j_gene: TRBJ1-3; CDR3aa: CASSEGTFTTGNTIYF; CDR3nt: TGTGCCAGCAGTGAAGGAACATTTACTACTGGAAACACCATATATTTT
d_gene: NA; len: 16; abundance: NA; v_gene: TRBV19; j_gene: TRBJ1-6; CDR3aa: CASRERQGLTNSPLHF; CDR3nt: TGTGCCAGTAGAGAAAGGCAGGGACTGACTAATTCACCCCTCCACTTT
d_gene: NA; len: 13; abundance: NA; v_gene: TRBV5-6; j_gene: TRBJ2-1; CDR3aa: CASSSPALTEQFF; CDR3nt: TGTGCCAGCAGCTCCCCCGCACTAACGGAGCAGTTCTTC
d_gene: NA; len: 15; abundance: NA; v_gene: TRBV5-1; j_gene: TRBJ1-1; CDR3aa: CASSSRRGMNTEAFF; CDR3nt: TGCGCCAGCAGCAGCCGGCGGGGGATGAACACTGAAGCTTTCTTT
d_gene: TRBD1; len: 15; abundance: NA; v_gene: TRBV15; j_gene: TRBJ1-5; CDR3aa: CATSREGDRNQPQHF; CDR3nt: TGTGCCACCAGCAGAGAGGGGGACAGGAATCAGCCCCAGCATTTT
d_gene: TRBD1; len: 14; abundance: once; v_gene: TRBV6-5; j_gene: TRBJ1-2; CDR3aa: CASRRQGVDYGYTF; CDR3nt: TGTGCCAGCAGAAGACAGGGAGTCGACTATGGCTACACCTTC
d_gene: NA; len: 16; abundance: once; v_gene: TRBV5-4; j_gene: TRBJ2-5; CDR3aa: CASSFDAGGSVETQYF; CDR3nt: TGTGCCAGCAGCTTCGACGCTGGGGGGAGTGTCGAGACCCAGTACTTC
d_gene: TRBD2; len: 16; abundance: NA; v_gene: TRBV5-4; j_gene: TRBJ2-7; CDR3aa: CASSLVPAGSESEQYF; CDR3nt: TGTGCCAGCAGCTTGGTACCAGCGGGATCCGAGAGCGAGCAGTACTTC
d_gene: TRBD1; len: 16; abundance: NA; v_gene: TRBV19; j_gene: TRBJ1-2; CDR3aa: CASSKTGTGVFDRYTF; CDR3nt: TGTGCCAGTAGTAAGACCGGGACAGGGGTTTTCGATCGCTACACCTTC
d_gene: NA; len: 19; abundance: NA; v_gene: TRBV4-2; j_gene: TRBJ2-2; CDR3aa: CASSRLIAGGQPNTGELFF; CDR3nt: TGTGCCAGCAGCCGCCTAATCGCCGGGGGACAGCCGAACACCGGGGAGCTGTTTTTT
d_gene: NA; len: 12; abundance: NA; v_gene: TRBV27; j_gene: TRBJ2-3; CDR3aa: CASSPGTDTQYF; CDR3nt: TGTGCCAGCAGTCCGGGCACAGATACGCAGTATTTT